Listed here is a single TCR beta chain. This sample was included in a study of blood T cell repertoires in COVID-19. Overall study context: The United States, Italy and Spain were the sources of the acute and convalescent COVID-19 samples. Sources were T cells, B-cell-depleted T cells, or PBMCs; the material itself was cDNA or gDNA.

Germline V lookup: CDR1 SGHNT, CDR2 YENEEA. V was trimmed by 5 bases and J by 5 bases, leaving 12 bases between them. CDR3 length: 13 amino acids. Study processing details: It was from reference gene primer amplification that nucleated cell counts were estimated. Generated by immunoSEQ multiplex PCR, the TCRdb table keeps only in-frame clones and is missing some. Clonal size and the V and J genes are those of that table, whereas D and trimming came from the DNA. The table lists about 120,000 clones, 86% of them singletons. Source material: peripheral blood. This sequence was found in a man between 40 and 49 years old with acute or convalescent COVID-19. The gene calls are TRBV11-3 and TRBJ2-5; D is ambiguous. CDR3 residues: CASSPASAETQYF. The DNA of the CDR3 is TGTGCCAGCAGCCCGGCCAGCGCGGAGACCCAGTACTTC.